The text below deals with one T cell receptor (beta chain). Its antigen remains unknown. This entry is derived from a study of blood T cells in healthy people across ages. Whole-study results and caveats: Because donor CMV status was unknown, expanded clonotype changes were possibly confounded. The fall in TCR beta diversity per million T cells was roughly linear with age. Aged donors had fewer naive CD4+ cells and lower diversity than long-lived donors.

Primed by a sample-barcoded 5' primer and a J-beta primer mix, a second PCR proceeded for about 6 to 12 cycles. TCRdb fed the 5' RACE reads into MiXCR, producing one record per CDR3 protein. The sample yields approximately 680,000 distinct CDR3 sequences, approximately 30% seen once. Total RNA extracted from each sample amounted to at least 5 micrograms. The clonotype was recovered from an elderly woman in good health. The specimen was blood.

In nucleotides, the CDR3 is TGTGCCAGCGGAGGAGGAAGGGACATTCAGTACTTC. Amino acids: CASGGGRDIQYF. The rearrangement links TRBV27 to TRBJ2-4; weak D call: TRBD2 (5 bases). V shed 8 bases and J shed 8 bases, with 13 bases lying between them. CDR1 and CDR2 (germline): MNHEY, SMNVEV (reference sequence). This CDR3 spans 12 amino acids.